Below, 30 T cell receptor beta chains from the same sample are listed, as sequenced in a study of metastatic and nonmetastatic thyroid tumors. From the PCR reads, TCRdb re-called clones with MiXCR. The sample includes about 23,000 clones, 20% of them seen just once. All patients were treatment-naive before thyroid surgery. Material: blood. These receptors came from a female donor with papillary thyroid cancer or a benign thyroid nodule (not recorded which). Some clones in this sample may be carry-over from other donors' samples.

With regard to this clone: One end of the junction is discordant with germline, which a read error may explain. The chain has TRBV5-1 and TRBJ1-1, with no clear D. Germline V lookup: CDR1 SGHRS, CDR2 YFSETQ. The CDR3 contains 13 residues. CDR3 nucleotide sequence: TGCGCCAGCAGCTATGGTTGTATGACTGAATCTTTCTTT. This encodes CASSYGCMTESFF.

This clone was observed at least ten times. V gene TRBV11-1 combines with J gene TRBJ1-5; 9 nucleotides align to TRBD1. After removal of 6 bases from V and 1 base from J, the junction contained 16 bases not matched to a gene. This CDR3 has 19 amino acids. Looked up from germline, CDR1 is SGHAT and CDR2 is FQDESV (reference sequence). CDR3 residues: CASRQRGQGYLGSNQPQHF. CDR3 DNA sequence: TGTGCCAGCAGGCAACGGGGACAGGGTTACTTGGGGAGCAATCAGCCCCAGCATTTT.

The V and J genes are TRBV4-1 and TRBJ2-7; 9 bases map to TRBD1. This CDR3 is 18 amino acids long. Germline lookup yields CDR1 MGHRA and CDR2 YSYEKL. V shed 0 bases and J 3 bases; nucleotides not matched to a gene: 12. The CDR3 region has the DNA TGCGCCAGCAGCCAAGATCAGCACACAGGGGGCGATTACTACGAGCAGTACTTC. Its translation: CASSQDQHTGGDYYEQYF.

This clone was detected ten times or more. V usage is TRBV20-1 and J usage is TRBJ2-7; the D gene is possibly TRBD1 (5 bases). V lost 6 bases to trimming and J lost 0 bases, with 12 bases between them. Germline V gives CDR1 DFQATT, CDR2 SNEGSKA (reference sequence). CDR3 size: 13 residues. This CDR3 is CSAGKGNSYEQYF. In nucleotides, the CDR3 is TGCAGTGCCGGAAAGGGGAACTCCTACGAGCAGTACTTC.

This clone is termed medium-sized. The V gene is TRBV6-2 or TRBV6-3, the J gene TRBJ2-7; no clear D. V was cut by 6 bases and J by 6 bases, with 15 bases left in between. This CDR3 region has 13 residues. From germline, CDR1 is MNHEY and CDR2 SVGEGT. CDR3 in DNA: TGTGCCAGCAGGGTGGGGAACTTGGCCGAGCAGTACTTC. As protein: CASRVGNLAEQYF.

This clone was recorded at least ten times. The rearrangement links TRBV28 to TRBJ2-3, with D perhaps matching TRBD1 (6 bases). The CDR3 covers 14 residues. CDR1 is MDHEN, CDR2 SYDVKM, per germline. Trimming left V 3 bases short and J 6 bases short, with 13 bases between. CDR3 DNA sequence: TGTGCCAGCAGTTTTGACAGGATCGCGGATACGCAGTATTTT. Residues: CASSFDRIADTQYF.

This clone was found a few times. The CDR3 end shows no conserved phenylalanine or tryptophan, and so a read error is likely. The DNA is omitted, as the CDR3 cannot be located on it reliably, and the CDR3 follows TCRdb's listing. This chain connects TRBV28 to TRBJ2-7; the table calls TRBD2, which could not be checked here. The CDR3 region is 15 residues in length, termini included. Germline CDR1 and CDR2: MDHEN and SYDVKM. The CDR3 region is CASSLIAGPPTSSTL.

This clone came up many times. The rearrangement links TRBV3-1 to TRBJ2-7; D may be TRBD1 or TRBD2 (5 bases each). V was pared by 6 bases and J by 4 bases, with 10 bases between. In germline, CDR1 is LGHDT, CDR2 YNNKEL (reference sequence). The CDR3 loop spans 12 amino acids. This chain's CDR3 is CASRNGAYEQYF. The DNA of the CDR3 is TGTGCCAGCAGAAACGGGGCATACGAGCAGTACTTC.

Relative to its sample, this clone is medium-sized. The V and J genes are TRBV18 and TRBJ2-5; D is unresolved. The CDR3 covers 14 residues. Per germline, CDR1 KGHSH and CDR2 LQKENI. Trimming took 2 bases from V and 2 from J, leaving 9 bases between them. CDR3 in amino acids: CASSPVRSQETQYF. In DNA, the CDR3 is TGTGCCAGCTCACCAGTGCGCAGTCAAGAGACCCAGTACTTC.

This clone was seen at least ten times. J is TRBJ2-5 and V is TRBV28; unclear D gene. This CDR3 contains 12 residues. The V end was cut by 5 bases, the J end by 5 bases, with 9 bases between. From germline, CDR1 is MDHEN and CDR2 SYDVKM. CDR3 nucleotide sequence: TGTGCCAGCAGTACCCGGCGGGAGACCCAGTACTTC. It encodes CASSTRRETQYF.

This clone came up many times. The chain joins TRBV2 to TRBJ2-3; TRBD2 matches 13 bases. Looked up from germline, CDR1 is SNHLY and CDR2 is FYNNEI. The CDR3 is 15 amino acids. V shed 5 bases, J shed 5 bases, and the junction held 4 bases outside the gene matches. In DNA form, the CDR3 reads TGTGCCAGCAGTTGGACTAGCGGGAGCGGAGATACGCAGTATTTT. Amino acids: CASSWTSGSGDTQYF.

This clone has a count of ten or more. The chain uses TRBV29-1 and TRBJ1-1; 8 bases agree with TRBD1. V lost 6 bases and J lost 0; bases outside the gene matches: 9. Germline CDR1 and CDR2: SQVTM and ANQGSEA. This CDR3 region has 15 residues. The CDR3 reads CSVAPGQGMNTEAFF. The CDR3 bases are TGCAGCGTGGCCCCTGGACAGGGTATGAACACTGAAGCTTTCTTT.

The chain recombines TRBV6-6 with TRBJ1-1; TRBD1 matches at 9 bases. The germline V gene encodes CDR1 MNHNY and CDR2 SVGAGI (reference sequence). V shed 8 bases, J shed 4 bases, and the junction held 5 bases outside the gene matches. This CDR3 has 13 residues. CDR3 protein: CASVTGGLTEAFF. Here the CDR3 DNA reads TGTGCCAGCGTTACAGGGGGCCTCACTGAAGCTTTCTTT.

This clone is deemed medium-sized (0.01 to 0.1%). The V gene is TRBV24-1, the J gene TRBJ2-7; 10 bases fit TRBD2. Unmatched junction bases numbered 2, after V lost 3 bases and J lost 4 bases. Germline loops: CDR1 KGHDR, CDR2 SFDVKD. This CDR3 region has 14 residues. CDR3 DNA: TGTGCCACCAGTGATCCGACTAGCGGGTACGAGCAGTACTTC. Translated, it gives CATSDPTSGYEQYF.

This clone was counted at least ten times. The genes are TRBV28 and TRBJ1-1; weak D call: TRBD1 (5 bases). The V end lost 5 bases, the J end lost 0 bases, and 13 bases lay between the germline ends. CDR1 and CDR2 from the germline V gene are MDHEN and SYDVKM. The CDR3 sequence is 15 residues long. The CDR3 reads CASSPRQRMNTEAFF. The CDR3 coding sequence is TGTGCCAGCAGTCCCCGACAGAGAATGAACACTGAAGCTTTCTTT.

This clone occurred many times. The J gene is TRBJ2-3, the V gene TRBV30; TRBD1 matches 7 bases. The CDR3 length is 14 residues. Germline V CDR1 and CDR2: GTSNPN, SVGIG (reference sequence). V shed 4 bases, J shed 5 bases, and the junction held 9 bases outside the gene matches. As DNA, the CDR3 is TGTGCCTGGATGCATCAGGGGGTCGGAGATACGCAGTATTTT. Amino acids: CAWMHQGVGDTQYF.

This clone was picked up many times. The genes are TRBV11-3 and TRBJ1-6; D is uncertain. This CDR3 region has 13 residues. Germline-derived CDR1 and CDR2 are SGHNT and YENEEA. Trimming pared 2 bases from V and 7 bases from J, leaving 6 bases between. CDR3 region: CASSLWPNSPLHF. CDR3 nucleotides: TGTGCCAGCAGCTTATGGCCCAATTCACCCCTCCACTTT.

The sample holds many counts of this clone. The V call is TRBV6-1, the J call TRBJ2-7; the D gene is possibly TRBD1 (6 bases). Per germline, CDR1 MNHNS and CDR2 SASEGT. This CDR3 region has 16 residues. Deletions cut 2 bases from V and 2 bases from J, with 16 bases between. The CDR3 nucleotides are TGTGCCAGCAGTGAACTGGACAGCTTAACCACCTACGAGCAGTACTTC. This translates into CASSELDSLTTYEQYF.

This chain joins TRBV7-9 and TRBJ1-4; 10 bases agree with TRBD1. The CDR3 length is 17 residues. The V gene's germline CDR1 is SEHNR and CDR2 FQNEAQ (reference sequence). V trimming: 7 bases; J trimming: 4 bases; junction bases outside the gene matches: 12. CDR3 in amino acids: CASIRKIRDRGNEKLFF. The DNA of the CDR3 is TGTGCCAGCATCCGAAAAATCCGGGACAGGGGTAATGAAAAACTGTTTTTT.

This clone was counted ten times or more. The chain combines TRBV18 with TRBJ1-3, with unresolved D. The CDR3 has 16 amino acids. The ends were cut back, 2 bases at V and 0 bases at J, with 11 bases in the middle. Germline CDR1 is KGHSH and CDR2 is LQKENI. CDR3 region: CASSPFVSDSGNTIYF. CDR3 DNA sequence: TGTGCCAGCTCACCATTTGTTAGCGACTCTGGAAACACCATATATTTT.

This clone was observed a few times. V and J are TRBV10-3 and TRBJ2-7; 7 nucleotides agree with TRBD2. Per germline, CDR1 ENHRY and CDR2 SYGVKD. The CDR3 is 14 residues long. Trimming removed 5 bases from V and 5 bases from J; junction bases left unmatched: 9. CDR3 DNA: TGTGCCATCAGTTATTCAGGCGGGAGCCACGAGCAGTACTTC. This sequence encodes CAISYSGGSHEQYF.

This clone has at least ten counts. V usage is TRBV24-1 and J usage is TRBJ1-5; D is unclear. Between the trimmed V and J ends, which lost 3 bases and 7 bases, there was a span of 9 bases. Germline-derived CDR1 and CDR2 are KGHDR and SFDVKD. The CDR3 is 13 residues long. The DNA of the CDR3 is TGTGCCACCAGTGATCAGACTTCACAGCCCCAGCATTTT. Its translation is CATSDQTSQPQHF.

The table lists this clone with many counts. The chain couples TRBV7-2 to TRBJ2-5; 9 bases are a match to TRBD1. Per the germline V gene, CDR1 is SGHTA and CDR2 is FQGNSA. V shed 5 bases and J 4 bases; nucleotides not matched to a gene: 5. The CDR3 contains 14 residues. CDR3 amino acids: CASSTGTGRETQYF. The CDR3 nucleotides read TGTGCCAGCAGCACCGGGACAGGGCGAGAGACCCAGTACTTC.

Many counts were recorded for this clone. Other DNA sequences in the sample encode the same CDR3. V is TRBV20-1 and J is TRBJ2-7, with 11 nucleotides matching TRBD2. V lost 1 base and J lost 2; bases outside the gene matches: 1. From germline, CDR1 is DFQATT and CDR2 SNEGSKA (reference sequence). CDR3 length: 14 amino acids. The CDR3 DNA reads as TGCAGTGCTAGAGCGGGACTAGCGGCCTACGAGCAGTACTTC. It encodes CSARAGLAAYEQYF.

This clone was seen more than once but under ten times. This chain uses TRBV6-5 with TRBJ2-2; D is uncertain. This CDR3 has 13 amino acids. V was cut by 9 bases and J by 14 bases, with 22 bases left in between. CDR1 and CDR2 (germline): MNHEY, SVGAGI. CDR3 protein: CASQITNTVDLFF. CDR3 DNA: TGTGCCAGTCAGATAACGAACACCGTGGATCTGTTTTTT.

This clone has a count of ten or more. This chain joins TRBV12-5 and TRBJ2-1; 8 bases match TRBD2. The CDR3 runs to 17 residues. The germline CDR1 and CDR2 sequences are LGHNT and FRNRAP. J was trimmed by 4 bases and V by 0 bases; bases with no gene match: 8. CDR3 coding DNA: TGTGCTAGTGGTTTGGTACGTCCGGGACTAGTGTACAATGAGCAGTTCTTC. It codes for CASGLVRPGLVYNEQFF.

This clone was seen repeatedly, ten times or more. The rearrangement joins TRBV9 to TRBJ2-1; 8 nucleotides match TRBD2. The germline V gene encodes CDR1 SGDLS and CDR2 YYNGEE. CDR3 length equals 15 residues. The V and J ends lost 3 bases and 4 bases, in that order; junction bases with no gene match: 6. In DNA, the CDR3 is TGTGCCAGCAGCGCCTCTAGCGGGTATTACAATGAGCAGTTCTTC. It codes for CASSASSGYYNEQFF.

This sequence joins TRBV27 and TRBJ2-7; D may correspond to TRBD1 or TRBD2 (5 bases each). This CDR3 has 19 amino acids. Trimming removed 4 bases from V and 2 bases from J, with 27 bases in between. Germline V gene lookup returns CDR1 MNHEY and CDR2 SMNVEV (reference sequence). CDR3 in DNA: TGTGCCAGCAGTTCCCCTGAGAAGGGAGTTCTTCAGGGAACCTACGAGCAGTACTTC. Translation: CASSSPEKGVLQGTYEQYF.

The chain is built from TRBV20-1 and TRBJ2-7, with D perhaps matching TRBD2 (5 bases). The CDR3 extends over 15 amino acids. V was trimmed by 5 bases and J by 2 bases, leaving 19 bases between them. Per the germline V gene, CDR1 is DFQATT and CDR2 is SNEGSKA (reference sequence). CDR3 loop: CSADRGGPYTYEQYF. CDR3 DNA: TGCAGTGCTGATCGGGGTGGGCCGTACACCTACGAGCAGTACTTC.

This clone was found a few times. J is TRBJ2-1 and V is TRBV19; TRBD2 matches 10 bases. CDR3 length equals 14 residues. V trimming: 4 bases; J trimming: 5 bases; junction bases outside the gene matches: 2. Germline loops: CDR1 LNHDA, CDR2 SQIVND (reference sequence). In DNA, the CDR3 is TGTGCCAGTAGTAGGCTAGCGGGAGACAATGAGCAGTTCTTC. It translates to CASSRLAGDNEQFF.